Listed below are T cell receptor beta chains from one sample, sequenced in a study of blood T cell repertoires in COVID-19. Profiling relied on immunoSEQ multiplex PCR, and the TCRdb table lists in-frame clones only, not all of them. Found here are about 62,000 clones, more than 85% of them singletons; the top ten hold approximately 1%. Sequencing was done on a sample of peripheral blood. Receptor source: a man in his sixties or seventies with acute or convalescent COVID-19. Both conserved end residues are part of each CDR3.

V: TRBV23-1; J: TRBJ2-3; CDR3: CASSQSERTSGSADTQYF
V: TRBV30; J: TRBJ2-3; CDR3: CACSTGGSITDTQYF
V: TRBV5-1; J: TRBJ2-7; CDR3: CASSLGSGSTYEQYF
V: TRBV4-2; J: TRBJ2-3; CDR3: CASSQDLGGITDTQYF
V: TRBV11-2; J: TRBJ2-7; CDR3: CASSFRRQNYEQYF
V: TRBV27; J: TRBJ2-2; CDR3: CASSTYRQENTGELFF
V: TRBV28; J: TRBJ2-1; CDR3: CASSLTGKNNEQFF
V: TRBV25-1; J: TRBJ1-2; CDR3: CASSDPRSGYTF
V: TRBV25-1; J: TRBJ2-2; CDR3: CASSESRQLTGELFF
V: TRBV6-2/TRBV6-3; J: TRBJ2-2; CDR3: CASSYQSPTGELFF
V: TRBV19; J: TRBJ1-2; CDR3: CASRRQGANYGYTF
V: TRBV19; J: TRBJ1-5; CDR3: CASSISSSAQPQHF
V: TRBV7-2; J: TRBJ2-1; CDR3: CASSIRDRVNNEQFF
V: TRBV19; J: TRBJ2-3; CDR3: CASMAGRLGDTQYF
V: TRBV5-4; J: TRBJ2-1; CDR3: CASSRGQGLYNEQFF
V: TRBV9; J: TRBJ1-1; CDR3: CASSPRKNVQGKAFF
V: TRBV5-8; J: TRBJ2-6; CDR3: CASSGHRGESSGANVLTF
V: TRBV3-1/TRBV3-2; J: TRBJ1-3; CDR3: CASSQVRVGGNTIYF
V: TRBV6-1; J: TRBJ1-2; CDR3: CASSEARAGPGYTF
V: TRBV7-9; J: TRBJ2-7; CDR3: CASSSSLTSGRADEQYF
V: TRBV10-3; J: TRBJ1-6; CDR3: CAISESGNHNSPLHF
V: TRBV7-9; J: TRBJ2-2; CDR3: CASSLGTQTGELFF
V: TRBV30; J: TRBJ1-3; CDR3: CAWSLQGTSSGNTIYF
V: TRBV18; J: TRBJ2-1; CDR3: CASSPPLAANEQFF
V: TRBV7-9; J: TRBJ2-7; CDR3: CASSLPSSGHGYF
V: TRBV12-3/TRBV12-4; J: TRBJ2-2; CDR3: CASSRLVSGELFF
V: TRBV6-5; J: TRBJ2-7; CDR3: CASSYRRRAYEQYF
V: TRBV18; J: TRBJ2-7; CDR3: CASSPLNQGQGHREVYEQYF
V: TRBV19; J: TRBJ2-7; CDR3: CASSTRTGIAYEQYF
V: TRBV2; J: TRBJ1-6; CDR3: CARSGTALGSNSPLHF
V: TRBV7-6; J: TRBJ1-1; CDR3: CASSLRQSNTEAFF
V: TRBV15; J: TRBJ2-4; CDR3: CATSRPWGTDSQGKNIQYF
V: TRBV6-5; J: TRBJ2-3; CDR3: CASSFPGTDTQYF
V: TRBV21-1; J: TRBJ1-4; CDR3: CASETWPHMRCINEKLFF
V: TRBV3-1/TRBV3-2; J: TRBJ1-1; CDR3: CASSQAQGNTEAFF
V: TRBV18; J: TRBJ2-6; CDR3: CASSSMYGGAEVSGANVLTF
V: TRBV11-3; J: TRBJ1-2; CDR3: CAKADSPNYGYTF
V: TRBV11-2; J: TRBJ1-1; CDR3: CASSVPGQASEAFF
V: TRBV6-5; J: TRBJ2-7; CDR3: CASSLQGGAKSEQYF
V: TRBV25-1; J: TRBJ2-7; CDR3: CASRRGGFYEQYF
V: TRBV11-2; J: TRBJ2-7; CDR3: CASSLVAIRTYEQYF
V: TRBV6-5; J: TRBJ2-1; CDR3: CASQPLLAGADEQFF
V: TRBV6-5; J: TRBJ2-2; CDR3: CASARAASGTGELFF
V: TRBV5-1; J: TRBJ1-2; CDR3: CASRADRGYGYTF
V: TRBV6-2/TRBV6-3; J: TRBJ2-2; CDR3: CASSYTGGRYTGELFF
V: TRBV7-9; J: TRBJ2-3; CDR3: CASSRHRTGPDTQYF
V: TRBV7-2; J: TRBJ1-2; CDR3: CASSSTANYGYTF
V: TRBV20-1; J: TRBJ2-5; CDR3: CSASLVGLSQETQYF
V: TRBV5-4; J: TRBJ1-5; CDR3: CASSVQGGNQPQHF
V: TRBV28; J: TRBJ2-7; CDR3: CASSPSGVYEQYF
V: TRBV4-2; J: TRBJ1-2; CDR3: CASSQEGQGFGYTF
V: TRBV11-3; J: TRBJ2-1; CDR3: CASSHTSVSYNEQFF